These T cell receptor beta chains were read from a single sample in a study of cytomegalovirus exposure and HLA in healthy donors. Profiled with immunoSEQ multiplex PCR; TCRdb holds only in-frame clones, not every one. In the table there are under 300,000 clones, 90% of which are singletons. The sequenced sample was PBMCs. All receptors come from a woman younger than 30 in good health and CMV-seronegative. The CDR3 runs from the conserved cysteine through the conserved F or W. D genes are given only for firm matches. Clone size appears in some rows only: once, few, many, or a class for an expanded clone.

D | J | size | length | V | DNA | CDR3
NA | TRBJ1-6 | NA | 17 | TRBV6-4 | TGTGCCAGCAGTGAGGAGGCATGGAGCTCCTATAATTCACCCCTCCACTTT | CASSEEAWSSYNSPLHF
NA | TRBJ2-1 | NA | 13 | TRBV28 | TGTGCCAGCAGTTTATATGGGGGGAATGAGCAGTTCTTC | CASSLYGGNEQFF
NA | TRBJ2-1 | NA | 16 | TRBV11-3 | TGTGCCAGCAGCTTAGATAAGGGGGTCTCCTACAATGAGCAGTTCTTC | CASSLDKGVSYNEQFF
NA | TRBJ1-2 | NA | 14 | TRBV5-1 | TGCGCCAGCAGCTCACTAGGAGACCCTGGTGGCTACACCTTC | CASSSLGDPGGYTF
NA | TRBJ2-5 | NA | 15 | TRBV2 | TGTGCCAGCCTACCGCAGGGAAACCTGGGGGAGACCCAGTACTTC | CASLPQGNLGETQYF
NA | TRBJ2-2 | few | 14 | TRBV27 | TGTGCCAGCAGCTCGCTTGGGTCGGCGGAGGAGCTGTTTTTT | CASSSLGSAEELFF
NA | TRBJ2-5 | NA | 14 | TRBV28 | TGTGCCAGCAGTTTGGGGCCGGTAAGAGAGACCCAGTACTTC | CASSLGPVRETQYF
TRBD2 | TRBJ2-7 | NA | 14 | TRBV6-6 | TGTGCCAGCAGCGAAGGACTAGCAGGCCACGAGCAGTACTTC | CASSEGLAGHEQYF
NA | TRBJ2-3 | NA | 14 | TRBV13 | TGTGCCAGCAGCTTAGGTCAGGGCTCAGATACGCAGTATTTT | CASSLGQGSDTQYF
TRBD2 | TRBJ2-2 | few | 18 | TRBV29-1 | TGCAGTGCTCTTCGGACTAGCGGGGGAACCATAAACACCGGGGAGCTGTTTTTT | CSALRTSGGTINTGELFF
NA | TRBJ1-5 | NA | 16 | TRBV27 | TGTGCCAGCAGTCCCTTTGACAGTTATAGCAATCAGCCCCAGCATTTT | CASSPFDSYSNQPQHF
TRBD1 | TRBJ2-2 | NA | 15 | TRBV6-5 | TGTGCCAGCAGTCCGTGGCAGGGGGCCACCGGGGAGCTGTTTTTT | CASSPWQGATGELFF
NA | TRBJ1-6 | few | 14 | TRBV5-1 | TGCGCCAGCAGTCACGACAGCACTAATTCACCCCTCCACTTT | CASSHDSTNSPLHF
NA | TRBJ1-5 | NA | 15 | TRBV9 | TGTGCCAGCAGCGCCGGGACAACCAGCAATCAGCCCCAGCATTTT | CASSAGTTSNQPQHF
TRBD1 | TRBJ2-5 | NA | 13 | TRBV5-1 | TGCGCCAGCAGCGGGGGACAGGGGGAGACCCAGTACTTC | CASSGGQGETQYF
TRBD1 | TRBJ2-1 | NA | 13 | TRBV5-1 | TGCGCCAGCAGCAGGGGACAGGGCAATGAGCAGTTCTTC | CASSRGQGNEQFF
NA | TRBJ1-6 | NA | 12 | TRBV28 | TGTGCCAGCAGTCCCCGGTTTTTAGCCCTCCACTTT | CASSPRFLALHF
TRBD1 | TRBJ1-6 | NA | 19 | TRBV4-1 | TGCGCCAGCAGCCAAGAGCCCCTACAGGGGTACATAATGGTTTCACCCCTCCACTTT | CASSQEPLQGYIMVSPLHF
TRBD2 | TRBJ2-1 | NA | 16 | TRBV29-1 | TGCAGCGTTGGACGACTAGCGGGGGGGCCGGGGAATGAGCAGTTCTTC | CSVGRLAGGPGNEQFF
TRBD2 | TRBJ2-1 | few | 15 | TRBV6-4 | TGTGCCAGCAGTGATCCAGCGGGGGGGCCGAGTGAGCAGTTCTTC | CASSDPAGGPSEQFF
NA | TRBJ1-2 | NA | 14 | TRBV28 | TGTGCCAGCACCATACGGGGGGCGCGGTCACCCTACACCTTC | CASTIRGARSPYTF
TRBD1 | TRBJ2-7 | NA | 15 | TRBV5-5 | TGTGCCAGCAGCCTCGGACAGGGATCACCCTACGAGCAGTACTTC | CASSLGQGSPYEQYF
NA | TRBJ2-1 | NA | 17 | TRBV9 | TGTGCCAGCAGCGAAACCTACGCCGGGACAACTCACAATGAGCAGTTCTTC | CASSETYAGTTHNEQFF
TRBD2 | TRBJ2-1 | NA | 18 | TRBV9 | TGTGCCAGCAGCGTAGTGACTAGCGGGGGGCCCGTGGGGAATGAGCAGTTCTTC | CASSVVTSGGPVGNEQFF
TRBD1 | TRBJ1-5 | NA | 19 | TRBV4-1 | TGCGCCAGCAGCCAAGTAGGGACAGGGGGCGGCGATTTGAATCAGCCCCAGCATTTT | CASSQVGTGGGDLNQPQHF
NA | TRBJ2-1 | NA | 17 | TRBV27 | TGTGCCAGCAGCAGGACAGTTGGAGCCCTCTCCTACAATGAGCAGTTCTTC | CASSRTVGALSYNEQFF
TRBD2 | TRBJ2-3 | NA | 14 | TRBV9 | TGTGCCAGCAGACGGGGACTAGCCACAGATACGCAGTATTTT | CASRRGLATDTQYF
NA | TRBJ2-7 | once | 14 | TRBV27 | TGTGCCAGCAGTTTATTATCCAGAGGATACGAGCAGTACTTC | CASSLLSRGYEQYF
TRBD1 | TRBJ2-7 | few | 15 | TRBV6-1 | TGTGCCAGCAGTCACACCCGGACAGGGGTGAACGAGCAGTACTTC | CASSHTRTGVNEQYF
NA | TRBJ1-5 | NA | 17 | TRBV5-8 | TGTGCCAGCAGCTGGTCGGTTGGGACTGTTAGCAATCAGCCCCAGCATTTT | CASSWSVGTVSNQPQHF
NA | TRBJ2-1 | once | 13 | TRBV29-1 | TGCAGCGTTGGGGACATAGCCTACAATGAGCAGTTCTTC | CSVGDIAYNEQFF